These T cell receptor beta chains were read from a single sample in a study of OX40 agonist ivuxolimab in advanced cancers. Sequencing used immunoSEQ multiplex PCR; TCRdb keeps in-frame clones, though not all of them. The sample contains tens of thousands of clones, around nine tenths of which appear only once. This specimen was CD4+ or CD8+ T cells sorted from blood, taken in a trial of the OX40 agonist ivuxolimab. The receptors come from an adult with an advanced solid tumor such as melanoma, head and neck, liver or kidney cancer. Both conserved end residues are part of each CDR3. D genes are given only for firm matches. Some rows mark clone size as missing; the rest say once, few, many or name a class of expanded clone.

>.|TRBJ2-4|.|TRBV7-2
TGTGCCAGCAGCTTAGCGGGGCCTACCAAAAACATTCAGTACTTC
CASSLAGPTKNIQYF
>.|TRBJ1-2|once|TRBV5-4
TGTGCCAGCAGCTTGGATGGGAGCTATGGCTACACCTTC
CASSLDGSYGYTF
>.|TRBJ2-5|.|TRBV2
TGTGCCAGCAGTGTAAAGCAGCAAGAGACCCAGTACTTC
CASSVKQQETQYF
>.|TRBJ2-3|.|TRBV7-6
TGTGCCAGCAGCTCCCGTCTACGACAGAGCCCAGATACGCAGTATTTT
CASSSRLRQSPDTQYF
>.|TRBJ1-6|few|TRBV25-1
TGTGCCAGCAGGGGCACCGGTCTTAATTCACCCCTCCACTTT
CASRGTGLNSPLHF
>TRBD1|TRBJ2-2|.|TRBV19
TGTGCCAGTAGTGTTGACAGGGTGGGGGAGCTGTTTTTT
CASSVDRVGELFF
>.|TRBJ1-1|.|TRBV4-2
TGTGCCAGCAGCCAAGATGGTGGGGGGGAAGCTTTCTTT
CASSQDGGGEAFF
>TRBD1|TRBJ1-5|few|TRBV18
TGTGCCAGCTCGCTAGTTACAGGGGAGGCCCAGCATTTT
CASSLVTGEAQHF
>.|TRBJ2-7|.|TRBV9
TGTGCCAGCAGCCCAGGGGCCTTGAGCTCCTACGAGCAGTACTTC
CASSPGALSSYEQYF
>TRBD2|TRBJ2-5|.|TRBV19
TGTGCCAGTAAGGAAATAGCGGGGGGGCTAGAGACCCAGTACTTC
CASKEIAGGLETQYF
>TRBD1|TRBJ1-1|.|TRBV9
TGTGCCAGCAGCGTTTCAACAGGGGGAATAAACACTGAAGCTTTCTTT
CASSVSTGGINTEAFF
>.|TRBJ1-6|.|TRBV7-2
TGTGCCAGCAGCTCCCCTAGATCTGCGAGGAGCTCCTATAATTCACCCCTCCACTTT
CASSSPRSARSSYNSPLHF
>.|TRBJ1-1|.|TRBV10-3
TGTGCCATCAGTGAGTGGCCCTCGAGGGGCACTGAAGCTTTCTTT
CAISEWPSRGTEAFF
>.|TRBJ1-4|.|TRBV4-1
TGCGCCAGCAGCCAAGACCACGGACAGAGGGAAAAACTGTTTTTT
CASSQDHGQREKLFF
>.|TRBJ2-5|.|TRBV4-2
TGTGCCAGCAGCCAAGAGGGGGGCCTGGCCCAAGAGACCCAGTACTTC
CASSQEGGLAQETQYF
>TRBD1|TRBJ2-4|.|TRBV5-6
TGTGCCAGCAGCCCTCTTGGACAGGACCAAGTTCTAGCCAAAAACATTCAGTACTTC
CASSPLGQDQVLAKNIQYF
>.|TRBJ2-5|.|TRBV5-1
TGCGCCAGCAGCTCGGACCGGGGCGAGGGAACCCAGTACTTC
CASSSDRGEGTQYF
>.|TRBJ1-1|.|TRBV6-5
TGTGCCAGCAGTTACTCGAGGACAACCTTAAACACTGAAGCTTTCTTT
CASSYSRTTLNTEAFF
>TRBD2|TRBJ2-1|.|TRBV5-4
TGTGCCAGCAGCCCGCTCGGGGTAGCGGGGGGAGGGGAGCAGTTCTTC
CASSPLGVAGGGEQFF
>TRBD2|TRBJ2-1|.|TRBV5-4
TGTGCCAGCAGCTTGGGAGCTAGCGGAAGCTCCTACAATGAGCAGTTCTTC
CASSLGASGSSYNEQFF
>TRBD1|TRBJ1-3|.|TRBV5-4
TGTGCCAGCAGCCCAGGGACAGGGGCCTTAAACACCATATATTTT
CASSPGTGALNTIYF
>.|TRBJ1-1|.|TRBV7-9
TGTGCCAGCAGCTTAAACAGGGATACTGAAGCTTTCTTT
CASSLNRDTEAFF
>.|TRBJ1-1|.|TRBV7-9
TGTGCCAGCAGCCAAATAGGAGGAGGGAAGGGGACTGAAGCTTTCTTT
CASSQIGGGKGTEAFF
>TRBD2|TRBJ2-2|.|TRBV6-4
TGTGCCATTACCGGGGGGGCTCGGACCGGGGAGCTGTTTTTT
CAITGGARTGELFF
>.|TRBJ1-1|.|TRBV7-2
TGTGCCAGCAGCTTAGCCCTCACGAACACTGAAGCTTTCTTT
CASSLALTNTEAFF
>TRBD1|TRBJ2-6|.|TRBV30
TGTGCCGGTTCTGCAGGGGGCTCTGGGGCCAACGTCCTGACTTTC
CAGSAGGSGANVLTF
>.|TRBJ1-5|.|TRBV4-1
TGCGCCAGCAGCCAAGTGCGAGACCGCAATCAGCCCCAGCATTTT
CASSQVRDRNQPQHF
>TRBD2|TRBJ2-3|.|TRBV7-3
TGTGCCAGCAGCTCGGGACTAGCGGGGGGAGGCACGCAGTATTTT
CASSSGLAGGGTQYF
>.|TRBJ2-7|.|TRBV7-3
TGTGCCAGCAGCTTAACCAGGGCCTACGAGCAGTACTTC
CASSLTRAYEQYF
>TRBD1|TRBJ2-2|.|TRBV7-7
TGTGCTAGCAGCCTGGACAGGGGCACCGGGGAGCTGTTTTTT
CASSLDRGTGELFF
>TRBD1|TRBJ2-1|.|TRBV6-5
TGTGCCAGCAGGTCAGGGGGTTCCTACAATGAGCAGTTCTTC
CASRSGGSYNEQFF
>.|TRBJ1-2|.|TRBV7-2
TGTGCCAGCAGCTCGAATGCGGGGGGGTTGGGTGGCTACACCTTC
CASSSNAGGLGGYTF
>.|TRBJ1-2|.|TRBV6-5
TGTGCCAGCAGGCCCGGGACCCTGAGGGATGGCTACACCTTC
CASRPGTLRDGYTF
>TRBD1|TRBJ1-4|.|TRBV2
TGTGCCAGCAGTGAGGGCAGGGGGTCGGAAAAACTGTTTTTT
CASSEGRGSEKLFF
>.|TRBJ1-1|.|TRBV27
TGTGCCAGCAGTTTGAACATCTTTCGGGGCACTGAAGCTTTCTTT
CASSLNIFRGTEAFF
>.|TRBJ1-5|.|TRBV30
TGTGCCTGGAGTGAAGAGGGCAATCAGCCCCAGCATTTT
CAWSEEGNQPQHF
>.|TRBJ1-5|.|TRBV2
TGTGCCAGCACCAGGGATCAGACGGGGGTGCAGCCCCAGCATTTT
CASTRDQTGVQPQHF
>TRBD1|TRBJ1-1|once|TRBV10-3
TGTGCCATCACACCAGGGACAGGCCAAGCCACTGAAGCTTTCTTT
CAITPGTGQATEAFF
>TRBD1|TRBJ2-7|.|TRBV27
TGTGCCAGCAGTTCTAGGACAGGGCTCGTTTACGAGCAGTACTTC
CASSSRTGLVYEQYF
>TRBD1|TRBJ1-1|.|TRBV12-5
TGTGCTAGTGGTTTGGGACAGGGAGTTGGGCTGAACACTGAAGCTTTCTTT
CASGLGQGVGLNTEAFF
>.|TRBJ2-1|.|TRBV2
TGTGCCAGCAGAGCCAGGGTCGGGAGCTCCTACAATGAGCAGTTCTTC
CASRARVGSSYNEQFF
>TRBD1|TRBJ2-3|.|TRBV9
TGTGCCAGCAGCGTAGGGACAGGGGGTAGGTCAGATACGCAGTATTTT
CASSVGTGGRSDTQYF
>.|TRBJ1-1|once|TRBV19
TGTGCCAGTAGTCCCACCCCAGATGGCACTGAAGCTTTCTTT
CASSPTPDGTEAFF
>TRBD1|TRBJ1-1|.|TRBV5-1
TGCGCCAGCAGCTCCACGGGACAGGGATACGGTAGGACTGAAGCTTTCTTT
CASSSTGQGYGRTEAFF
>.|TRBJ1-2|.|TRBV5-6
TGTGCCAGCAGCTTGGTGCCGGACCGCCAACGGGGCTACACCTTC
CASSLVPDRQRGYTF
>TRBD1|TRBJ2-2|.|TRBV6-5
TGTGCCAGCAGCCGAGACAGGGGGCATACCGGGGAGCTGTTTTTT
CASSRDRGHTGELFF
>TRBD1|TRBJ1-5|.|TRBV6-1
TGTGCCAGCAGTGAACTACCGGCAGGGGGTATGGGGCCCCAGCATTTT
CASSELPAGGMGPQHF
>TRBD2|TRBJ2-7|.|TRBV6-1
TGTGCCAGCAGTGAAGGGACTAGCGGGGGTAAGGAGCAGTACTTC
CASSEGTSGGKEQYF
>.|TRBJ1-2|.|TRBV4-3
TGCGCCAGCAGCCAAGATGGTGGCCAGGCGAGCTACACCTTC
CASSQDGGQASYTF
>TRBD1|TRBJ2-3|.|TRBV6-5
TGTGCCAGCAGCCCTAGACAGGGTGCAGATACGCAGTATTTT
CASSPRQGADTQYF